What follows are 30 T cell receptor beta chains derived from one specimen sequenced in a study of CD8 T cells in Susac syndrome. Reverse transcription of about 0.45 to 1 ug RNA was performed with random hexamers. TCRdb redid the calling of the immunoSEQ multiplex PCR reads with MiXCR, one entry per CDR3 protein. The sample shows a few hundred thousand distinct CDR3 sequences, about 94% of them seen only once. The sequencing input was CD8+ T cells from PBMCs. Receptors originate from a human donor with multiple sclerosis.

The rearrangement joins TRBV11-3 to TRBJ1-3; D is unresolved. Germline assignment: CDR1 SGHNT and CDR2 YENEEA. The CDR3 is 15 amino acids. The V end was cut by 0 bases, the J end by 0 bases, with 6 bases between. The CDR3 reads CASSLDGSSGNTIYF. The CDR3 DNA is TGTGCCAGCAGCTTAGACGGGAGCTCTGGAAACACCATATATTTT.

The V and J genes are TRBV4-1 and TRBJ2-7, with D perhaps matching TRBD2 (5 bases). This CDR3 is built from 15 residues. CDR1 and CDR2 from the germline V gene are MGHRA and YSYEKL. Trimming stripped 1 base from V and 7 bases from J, with 17 bases between. For the CDR3, the DNA is TGCGCCAGCAGCCAAGGAGTTAGGGAGATGGGTGAGCAGTACTTC. Amino acids: CASSQGVREMGEQYF.

The gene calls are TRBV13 and TRBJ1-1; TRBD1 might be the D (5 bases). The CDR3 has 13 residues. From germline, CDR1 is PRHDT and CDR2 FYEKMQ (reference sequence). Between the trimmed V and J ends, which lost 4 bases and 11 bases, there was a span of 17 bases. CDR3 region: CASSYGGRNIAFF. The CDR3 DNA is TGTGCCAGCAGCTATGGGGGGAGGAATATCGCTTTCTTT.

The rearrangement links TRBV15 to TRBJ2-7; possible D gene TRBD1, 5 bases. This CDR3 is built from 15 residues. CDR1 is LNHNV and CDR2 is YYDKDF in the germline V gene (reference sequence). V was cut by 0 bases and J by 6 bases, with 15 bases left in between. For the CDR3, the DNA is TGTGCCACCAGCAGAGATCCAACAGGACCCCTCGAGCAGTACTTC. Translated, it gives CATSRDPTGPLEQYF.

This clonotype has just a few counts. CDR3 in amino acids: CASSLVPGNYEQYF. CDR3 DNA: TGTGCCAGCAGCTTGGTCCCAGGGAACTACGAGCAGTACTTC. This chain joins TRBV5-4 and TRBJ2-7; weak D call: TRBD1 (5 bases). Trimming took off 0 bases at V and 3 bases at J, with 10 bases between the two ends. The CDR3 extends over 14 amino acids. In germline, CDR1 is SGHNT, CDR2 YYREEE (reference sequence).

The V and J genes are TRBV7-8 and TRBJ2-1, with D tentatively TRBD2 (6 bases). Germline V gene sequence: CDR1 SGHVS, CDR2 FQNEAQ. The CDR3 covers 13 residues. With 4 bases removed from V and 8 bases from J, the gap between germline ends came to 12 bases. CDR3: CASSWAPGDEQFF. The CDR3 DNA follows: TGTGCCAGCAGCTGGGCGCCGGGGGATGAGCAGTTCTTC.

The chain couples TRBV7-6 to TRBJ2-3; perhaps TRBD2 as D (5 bases). Germline CDR1 is SGHVS and CDR2 is FNYEAQ. V was shortened by 1 base and J by 1 base, with 21 bases between the two germline ends. The CDR3 extends over 19 amino acids. As DNA, the CDR3 is TGTGCCAGCAGCTTAGACCCAGTAAAGGAGGAACCAGGCACAGATACGCAGTATTTT. As protein: CASSLDPVKEEPGTDTQYF.

The gene calls are TRBV9 and TRBJ2-1; D not certain. Germline V gene lookup returns CDR1 SGDLS and CDR2 YYNGEE. V gave up 0 bases and J gave up 10 bases, with 8 bases separating them. The CDR3 is made up of 12 amino acids. For the CDR3, the DNA is TGTGCCAGCAGCGTAGATGACTGGGAGCAGTTCTTC. As protein: CASSVDDWEQFF.

The chain carries TRBV7-9 and TRBJ2-6; D not resolved. V was cut by 5 bases and J by 2 bases, with 10 bases left in between. The CDR3 loop spans 15 amino acids. The germline gives CDR1 SEHNR, CDR2 FQNEAQ (reference sequence). As DNA, the CDR3 is TGTGCCAGCAGCCCGTATTCGACTGGGGCCAACGTCCTGACTTTC. This sequence encodes CASSPYSTGANVLTF. The full variable domain, completed using reference TRBV7-9 and TRBJ2-6, is DTGVSQNPRHKITKRGQNVTFRCDPISEHNRLYWYRQTLGQGPEFLTYFQNEAQLEKSRLLSDRFSAERPKGSFSTLEIQRTEQGDSAMYLCASSPYSTGANVLTFGAGSRLTVL.

This rearrangement joins TRBV29-1 to TRBJ2-7, with TRBD2 as a possible D gene (5 bases). The CDR3 totals 12 residues. Looked up from germline, CDR1 is SQVTM and CDR2 is ANQGSEA. The germline V and J ends were trimmed by 4 bases and 4 bases, with 11 bases remaining between them. The CDR3 nucleotides read TGCAGCGTTGTGTCCTCGGGGTACGAGCAGTACTTC. This sequence encodes CSVVSSGYEQYF.

The rearrangement uses TRBV7-9 and TRBJ1-2, with D perhaps matching TRBD1 (5 bases). Deletions cut 4 bases from V and 0 bases from J, with 18 bases between. This CDR3 has 17 residues. CDR1 is SEHNR, CDR2 FQNEAQ, per germline (reference sequence). CDR3 in amino acids: CASSWEVVGTPNYGYTF. Here the CDR3 DNA reads TGTGCCAGCAGCTGGGAGGTTGTAGGGACGCCTAACTATGGCTACACCTTC.

The chain is built from TRBV29-1 and TRBJ1-2; 8 bases are shared with TRBD1. The germline V gene has CDR1 SQVTM and CDR2 ANQGSEA. The CDR3 extends over 12 amino acids. The J segment lost 3 bases and the V segment lost 7 bases, leaving 4 bases of the junction unmatched. The CDR3 nucleotides are TGCAGCGCCGACAGGGGAGACTATGGCTACACCTTC. As protein: CSADRGDYGYTF.

This sequence joins TRBV7-9 and TRBJ2-3, with 11 bases that match TRBD2. The CDR3 spans 18 residues. Germline trimming cut 4 bases from V and 1 base from J; bases unmatched to any gene: 10. Germline V gene data show CDR1 as SEHNR and CDR2 as FQNEAQ (reference sequence). The CDR3 DNA is TGTGCCAGCAGCTCCCTGGGGCCACTAGCGGGGGGCACAGATACGCAGTATTTT. This sequence encodes CASSSLGPLAGGTDTQYF. The variable domain in full, completed from reference TRBV7-9 and TRBJ2-3, reads DTGVSQNPRHKITKRGQNVTFRCDPISEHNRLYWYRQTLGQGPEFLTYFQNEAQLEKSRLLSDRFSAERPKGSFSTLEIQRTEQGDSAMYLCASSSLGPLAGGTDTQYFGPGTRLTVL.

This clonotype has a handful of counts. The chain couples TRBV19 to TRBJ2-1, with D perhaps TRBD1 (5 bases). The CDR3 runs to 15 residues. Trimming shortened V by 2 bases and J by 10 bases, and 18 bases separated the two germline ends. The V gene's germline CDR1 is LNHDA and CDR2 SQIVND (reference sequence). The CDR3 reads CASSISGGASGEQFF. CDR3 in DNA: TGTGCCAGTAGTATATCCGGCGGTGCCTCAGGGGAGCAGTTCTTC.

The chain has TRBV5-6 and TRBJ2-5; tentatively, D is TRBD1 (6 bases). The germline CDR1 and CDR2 sequences are SGHDT and YYEEEE. The CDR3 runs 12 residues. Between the trimmed V and J ends, which lost 4 bases and 8 bases, there was a span of 12 bases. CDR3: CASSAGTTTQYF. DNA for the CDR3: TGTGCCAGCAGCGCCGGGACAACCACCCAGTACTTC.

The CDR3 sequence: CASSPRENTEAFF. The CDR3, as DNA: TGTGCCAGCAGTCCCCGGGAAAACACTGAAGCTTTCTTT. This sequence joins TRBV5-6 and TRBJ1-1; D is unclear. CDR1 is SGHDT, CDR2 YYEEEE, per germline. Trimming cost V 5 bases and J 2 bases, with 10 bases left between them. CDR3 length: 13 amino acids.

This clonotype showed up just a few times. J is TRBJ2-7 and V is TRBV29-1; D uncertain. Germline lookup yields CDR1 SQVTM and CDR2 ANQGSEA. CDR3 size: 12 residues. Trimming took 4 bases from V and 2 from J, leaving 9 bases between them. CDR3 loop: CSVGVQPYEQYF. The CDR3 DNA sequence: TGCAGCGTTGGGGTCCAACCCTACGAGCAGTACTTC.

This chain joins TRBV7-9 and TRBJ2-3, with D possibly matching TRBD2 (6 bases). CDR1 is SEHNR, CDR2 FQNEAQ, per germline (reference sequence). Trimming removed 4 bases at V and 2 bases at J, with 13 bases between. The CDR3 is 15 amino acids. In DNA form, the CDR3 reads TGTGCCAGCAGCTCCCTTGCGGGGACCACAGATACGCAGTATTTT. Translating gives CASSSLAGTTDTQYF.

The gene calls are TRBV13 and TRBJ1-2; TRBD1 is a possible D gene (6 bases). Trimming pared 5 bases from V and 4 bases from J, leaving 11 bases between. Per the germline V gene, CDR1 is PRHDT and CDR2 is FYEKMQ (reference sequence). The CDR3 covers 13 residues. The CDR3 DNA is TGTGCCAGCAGCCAACAGGGTATCTATGGCTACACCTTC. This gives the protein CASSQQGIYGYTF.

The chain carries TRBV7-8 and TRBJ2-4; TRBD1 is a possible D gene (6 bases). Trimming took 5 bases from V and 1 from J, leaving 12 bases between them. This CDR3 is built from 15 residues. The germline CDR1 and CDR2 sequences are SGHVS and FQNEAQ. The chain's CDR3 is CASSPRGTAKNIQYF. The CDR3 DNA sequence: TGTGCCAGCAGCCCTAGGGGGACCGCCAAAAACATTCAGTACTTC.

The CDR3, as DNA: TGTGCCACCAACATAGGTCGGGGGGCGAAAGGTCAGCCCCAGCATTTT. Protein: CATNIGRGAKGQPQHF. The V gene is TRBV19, the J gene TRBJ1-5, with D possibly TRBD1 on 6 matching bases. There are 16 residues in the CDR3. Germline V gives CDR1 LNHDA, CDR2 SQIVND (reference sequence). Trimming took 10 bases from V and 6 from J, leaving 25 bases between them.

In its sample, this clonotype was seen once. The CDR3 sequence is CASSIQSSGANVLTF. CDR3 bases: TGTGCCAGTAGTATACAGAGCTCTGGGGCCAACGTCCTGACTTTC. This chain connects TRBV19 to TRBJ2-6; D uncertain. Germline V gene lookup returns CDR1 LNHDA and CDR2 SQIVND (reference sequence). The V end was cut by 2 bases, the J end by 0 bases, with 5 bases between. The CDR3 sequence is 15 residues long.

The chain carries TRBV6-5 and TRBJ1-4; D gene unclear. The V gene lost 5 bases and the J gene lost 8 bases, with 15 bases spanning the gap. The CDR3 covers 14 residues. Germline-derived CDR1 and CDR2 are MNHEY and SVGAGI. Here the CDR3 reads CASSAVREVEKLFF. The CDR3 DNA is TGTGCCAGCAGTGCGGTCCGCGAGGTCGAAAAACTGTTTTTT.

CDR3 bases: TGTGCCAGCAGGGGACATCTCAACTATGGCTACACCTTC. Its protein product is CASRGHLNYGYTF. This chain connects TRBV6-5 to TRBJ1-2, with D perhaps TRBD1 (6 bases). The V gene's germline CDR1 is MNHEY and CDR2 SVGAGI. This CDR3 is built from 13 residues. The V end lost 6 bases, the J end lost 2 bases, and 10 bases lay between the germline ends.

The rearrangement uses TRBV20-1 and TRBJ2-7, with TRBD2 matching over 7 bases. Germline V gene data show CDR1 as DFQATT and CDR2 as SNEGSKA (reference sequence). The CDR3 is made up of 14 amino acids. J was trimmed by 3 bases and V by 3 bases; bases with no gene match: 8. CDR3 sequence (DNA): TGCAGTGCTAGCCCCCGGTGGGGGGGCTACGAGCAGTACTTC. Its translation: CSASPRWGGYEQYF.

The V call is TRBV19, the J call TRBJ2-7, with D possibly being TRBD2 (6 bases). In germline, CDR1 is LNHDA, CDR2 SQIVND (reference sequence). V was cut by 1 base and J by 4 bases, with 17 bases left in between. The CDR3 totals 16 residues. DNA of the CDR3: TGTGCCAGTAGTATAGCCGACTTCGGGGGAAAGTACGAGCAGTACTTC. This encodes CASSIADFGGKYEQYF.

V is TRBV6-1 and J is TRBJ2-3; D gene unclear. Germline V lookup: CDR1 MNHNS, CDR2 SASEGT. The germline V and J ends were trimmed by 3 bases and 4 bases, with 11 bases remaining between them. The CDR3 totals 14 residues. The DNA for the CDR3 is TGTGCCAGCAGTGACTGGCAGTTCGCAGATACGCAGTATTTT. Its translation is CASSDWQFADTQYF.

The J gene is TRBJ1-2, the V gene TRBV18, with D unresolved. Looked up from germline, CDR1 is KGHSH and CDR2 is LQKENI. V was trimmed by 6 bases and J by 5 bases, leaving 22 bases between them. This CDR3 comprises 16 residues. DNA for the CDR3: TGTGCCAGCTCCCTACCACCGAGCATGGACGGGTATGGCTACACCTTC. This translates into CASSLPPSMDGYGYTF.

The chain carries TRBV30 and TRBJ1-2; no definite D call. The CDR3 totals 15 residues. Germline CDR1 and CDR2: GTSNPN and SVGIG (reference sequence). Trimming pared 0 bases from V and 6 bases from J, leaving 17 bases between. CDR3 sequence reads: CAWSVLLAGGDGYTF. CDR3 coding DNA: TGTGCCTGGAGTGTACTACTGGCGGGTGGGGATGGCTACACCTTC.

V usage is TRBV5-4 and J usage is TRBJ1-3, with no clear D. The CDR3 is 15 residues long. The germline CDR1 and CDR2 sequences are SGHNT and YYREEE (reference sequence). Trimming removed 2 bases at V and 0 bases at J, with 9 bases between. The CDR3 reads CASSFWTSSGNTIYF. CDR3 bases: TGTGCCAGCAGCTTTTGGACGAGCTCTGGAAACACCATATATTTT. The full variable domain, completed using reference TRBV5-4 and TRBJ1-3, is ETGVTQSPTHLIKTRGQQVTLRCSSQSGHNTVSWYQQALGQGPQFIFQYYREEENGRGNFPPRFSGLQFPNYSSELNVNALELDDSALYLCASSFWTSSGNTIYFGEGSWLTVV.